The rows below give T cell receptor beta chains drawn from one sample of a study of neoadjuvant anti-PD-1 for oral cavity cancer. The table came from immunoSEQ multiplex PCR; TCRdb's copy has only in-frame clones and leaves some out. Of approximately 5,700 clones detected, approximately 53% appear once; the ten largest clones hold just over 7%. The specimen comprised tumor tissue, sampled after nivolumab (anti-PD-1) treatment. These TCRs come from a person aged 35-79 years with oral cavity squamous cell carcinoma. The CDR3 runs from the conserved cysteine through the conserved F or W. Fields, in order: J gene, D gene, clone size, V gene, CDR3 protein, CDR3 DNA. D genes are given only for firm matches. Rows give clone size only sometimes, using once, few, many, or a class for an expanded clone.

j_gene: TRBJ2-1; d_gene: -; abundance: -; v_gene: TRBV6-5; CDR3aa: CASSYSGSSYNEQFF; CDR3nt: TGTGCCAGCAGTTACAGTGGGAGTTCCTACAATGAGCAGTTCTTC
j_gene: TRBJ1-1; d_gene: -; abundance: -; v_gene: TRBV7-6; CDR3aa: CASSLGAPGTEAFF; CDR3nt: TGTGCCAGCAGCTTAGGGGCCCCGGGGACTGAAGCTTTCTTT
j_gene: TRBJ2-1; d_gene: -; abundance: -; v_gene: TRBV5-4; CDR3aa: CASSPSREITAYNEQFF; CDR3nt: TGTGCCAGCAGCCCGAGTAGGGAGATCACAGCTTACAATGAGCAGTTCTTC
j_gene: TRBJ2-7; d_gene: -; abundance: -; v_gene: TRBV6-1; CDR3aa: CASSVPGGREQYF; CDR3nt: TGTGCCAGCAGTGTTCCGGGCGGGCGCGAGCAGTACTTC
j_gene: TRBJ1-5; d_gene: -; abundance: once; v_gene: TRBV19; CDR3aa: CASSIPRHSNQPQHF; CDR3nt: TGTGCCAGTAGTATCCCCCGACACAGTAATCAGCCCCAGCATTTT
j_gene: TRBJ2-4; d_gene: TRBD2; abundance: -; v_gene: TRBV28; CDR3aa: CATAGGGAKNIQYF; CDR3nt: TGTGCCACCGCTGGCGGGGGGGCCAAAAACATTCAGTACTTC
j_gene: TRBJ2-2; d_gene: TRBD2; abundance: -; v_gene: TRBV4-1; CDR3aa: CASSQVGAGGGYTGELFF; CDR3nt: TGCGCCAGCAGCCAAGTAGGAGCGGGGGGTGGATACACCGGGGAGCTGTTTTTT
j_gene: TRBJ2-3; d_gene: TRBD2; abundance: -; v_gene: TRBV11-3; CDR3aa: CASSDGGASNTQYF; CDR3nt: TGTGCCAGCAGCGACGGGGGGGCTAGTAATACGCAGTATTTT
j_gene: TRBJ1-1; d_gene: -; abundance: few; v_gene: TRBV5-1; CDR3aa: CASSLGSSTEAFF; CDR3nt: TGCGCCAGCAGCTTAGGGAGCAGCACTGAAGCTTTCTTT
j_gene: TRBJ1-1; d_gene: -; abundance: -; v_gene: TRBV5-4; CDR3aa: CASSLGKLPEAFF; CDR3nt: TGTGCCAGCAGCTTGGGAAAACTCCCTGAAGCTTTCTTT
j_gene: TRBJ2-1; d_gene: -; abundance: -; v_gene: TRBV5-4; CDR3aa: CASSLLAGSYNEQFF; CDR3nt: TGTGCCAGCAGCTTACTGGCAGGCTCCTACAATGAGCAGTTCTTC
j_gene: TRBJ2-5; d_gene: -; abundance: few; v_gene: TRBV20-1; CDR3aa: CSAVGGTQYF; CDR3nt: TGCAGTGCCGTTGGGGGGACCCAGTACTTC
j_gene: TRBJ1-2; d_gene: -; abundance: few; v_gene: TRBV5-6; CDR3aa: CASSLSGQGYFDYGYTF; CDR3nt: TGTGCCAGCAGCTTGTCAGGGCAGGGGTATTTCGACTATGGCTACACCTTC
j_gene: TRBJ1-4; d_gene: -; abundance: -; v_gene: TRBV5-1; CDR3aa: CASTPLGGHNEKLFF; CDR3nt: TGCGCCAGCACCCCCCTAGGGGGGCATAATGAAAAACTGTTTTTT